The present entry profiles one T cell receptor (beta chain) with its context. Its antigen has not been determined. No base qualities exist here, and no much larger clone lies one base off it. The data originate from a study of cytomegalovirus exposure and HLA in healthy donors listed by TCRdb under 2017. For the wider study: According to a later analysis, the approximately 130 validation repertoires were produced on the same platform as the 700 or so repertoires of the first cohort. The study aimed to test whether cataloging public T cell receptors could reveal signatures of past pathogen exposure. In addition to the first cohort of 650 to 800 subjects, a separate validation cohort of about 120 different subjects was used. To predict cytomegalovirus infection status, the study combined high-throughput TCR immunosequencing, statistical association of individual TCRs with disease status, and machine learning. The research as a whole found: In a later analysis, TCRs clustered in the first cohort were found to also tend to co-occur in the roughly 120 validation repertoires, with approximately 93% of cluster scores above 0. A total of around 150 TCR beta chains were listed by the study as associated with cytomegalovirus. Most TCR sequences were observed very rarely across donors, whereas some public TCRs were present in many individuals. A few of the identified cytomegalovirus-associated TCR beta chains were confirmed in vitro to be specific for cytomegalovirus antigens. The classifier was reported to diagnose cytomegalovirus status with high specificity and sensitivity in both the original cohort and the validation cohort. The validation cohort had no HLA typing available for a later analysis, so co-occurrence within that cohort was assessed over all 110 or so repertoires. The authors suggested that the approach could potentially be extended to other disease states and immunological phenotypes.

CDR1 and CDR2, per the germline V gene, are MNHEY and SVGAGI. V sheds 5 bases and J sheds 3 bases, leaving 16 bases between their ends. Its CDR3 holds 15 amino acids, cysteine through phenylalanine. The read is trimmed to its CDR3 DNA, 45 bases read in frame from base 1. The library was obtained by the immunoSEQ multiplex PCR assay. Under the source paper's analysis protocol: To diagnose cytomegalovirus status from the catalog of TCR beta chain sequences, a statistical classification framework was built. Held by TCRdb, this immuneACCESS table contains in-frame sequences only and omits some clones. Under half of the omission traces to an unresolved V gene where checked; the cause of the rest is unknown. V and J calls and clone size follow that table, whereas D and trimming were derived from the DNA. This sample comprises about 58,000 clones, 90% of them detected only once. About 0.95% of the sample goes to the ten largest clones.

Separate from the approximately 700-subject first cohort, the validation cohort of about 130 subjects was the group to which the donors belonged. This chain joins TRBV6-5 to TRBJ1-1, with the D gene not confidently named. Sequencing was done on a sample of PBMCs. The source of this sequence is a man aged 18-30 years in good health and CMV-seronegative. CDR3 reads: CASSPNFSRHTEAFF. In nucleotide form, the sequence is TGTGCCAGCAGTCCTAATTTTTCGAGGCACACTGAAGCTTTCTTT.